These T cell receptor beta chains were read from a single sample in a study of blood T cell repertoires in COVID-19. Repertoires were generated with immunoSEQ multiplex PCR, while TCRdb's copy carries only in-frame clones and drops some. The sample consists of 95,000 to 120,000 clones, approximately 81% of them appearing once. Sequencing was done on a sample of peripheral blood. The source is a man aged 35 to 55 with acute or convalescent COVID-19. Both conserved end residues are part of each CDR3. The order of the fields is J gene, CDR3 length, V gene, CDR3 protein.

TRBJ1-6 | 15 | TRBV19 | CASSMGPKDGSPLHF
TRBJ2-3 | 12 | TRBV12-3/TRBV12-4 | CASIGTSGTQYF
TRBJ2-1 | 14 | TRBV6-5 | CASSYSSPSDEQFF
TRBJ2-3 | 15 | TRBV7-2 | CASSLGRPGTDTQYF
TRBJ2-2 | 15 | TRBV29-1 | CSVGDRPQNTGELFF
TRBJ2-1 | 16 | TRBV15 | CATSRVGGVVYNEQFF
TRBJ1-4 | 12 | TRBV29-1 | CSVVVNSEKLFF
TRBJ1-2 | 12 | TRBV6-4 | CASSDPGNGYTF
TRBJ2-7 | 16 | TRBV2 | CASSEALQQVRDEQYF
TRBJ2-3 | 14 | TRBV27 | CASTIGHLGDTQYF
TRBJ2-1 | 15 | TRBV4-1 | CASAKLAGQGNEQFF
TRBJ2-7 | 15 | TRBV27 | CARQKSGGLSYEQYF
TRBJ1-5 | 14 | TRBV4-1 | CASSPDRVSQPQHF
TRBJ2-7 | 16 | TRBV5-1 | CASSLGLAGGPHEQYF
TRBJ2-1 | 14 | TRBV30 | CAWSVRGLAVEQFF
TRBJ2-1 | 11 | TRBV20-1 | CSARDYNEQFF
TRBJ1-4 | 15 | TRBV6-6 | CASSPGQALYEKLFF
TRBJ2-7 | 15 | TRBV5-5 | CASREHRGPYYEQYF
TRBJ1-5 | 16 | TRBV19 | CASSIGRQYSNQPQHF
TRBJ2-5 | 18 | TRBV14 | CASSQQGRGTRTQETQYF
TRBJ2-2 | 15 | TRBV6-6 | CASSQGQLNTGELFF
TRBJ2-2 | 13 | TRBV7-2 | CASSLGRTGELFF
TRBJ1-2 | 13 | TRBV30 | CAWSPPSGYGYTF
TRBJ2-5 | 16 | TRBV4-1 | CASSHKTGQGKETQYF
TRBJ1-5 | 15 | TRBV10-3 | CAIRVQQGTNQPQHF
TRBJ1-1 | 13 | TRBV5-1 | CASSLGTLGPAFF
TRBJ2-3 | 16 | TRBV27 | CASSPGTGSWTDTQYF
TRBJ2-1 | 17 | TRBV18 | CASSPERGALGYNEQFF
TRBJ1-1 | 15 | TRBV24-1 | CATSDSQTGGTEAFF
TRBJ2-6 | 14 | TRBV5-1 | CASSFGQGTNVLTF
TRBJ2-1 | 15 | TRBV4-3 | CASSQGGLAIDEQFF
TRBJ2-3 | 14 | TRBV7-8 | CASSLTSGGNTQYF
TRBJ2-3 | 15 | TRBV2 | CASSLGTGGTDTQYF
TRBJ2-2 | 15 | TRBV2 | CASTLSGGGTGELFF
TRBJ2-5 | 11 | TRBV24-1 | CATSDPETQYF
TRBJ2-1 | 15 | TRBV7-2 | CASSPPWTPYNEQFF
TRBJ1-1 | 15 | TRBV25-1 | CASRVADRDHEAAFF
TRBJ2-7 | 13 | TRBV9 | CASSVALGPPRYF
TRBJ1-3 | 15 | TRBV5-1 | CASSLEQGSGNTIYF
TRBJ2-7 | 15 | TRBV27 | CASSLIQGGSYEQYF
TRBJ2-7 | 14 | TRBV24-1 | CAASSEVDSYEQYF
TRBJ2-1 | 16 | TRBV5-1 | CASSLEGILSYNEQFF
TRBJ2-7 | 13 | TRBV4-1 | CASSLDRPYEQYF
TRBJ2-7 | 14 | TRBV12-5 | CASGPGTGEGEQYF
TRBJ2-5 | 12 | TRBV18 | CASSPGGETQYF
TRBJ1-1 | 13 | TRBV30 | CAWSWTENTEAFF
TRBJ2-3 | 16 | TRBV7-3 | CASSLQSRGGADTQYF
TRBJ1-2 | 12 | TRBV7-9 | CASVDRGYGYTF
TRBJ1-2 | 13 | TRBV11-3 | CASSPKTGALYTF
TRBJ1-1 | 13 | TRBV5-6 | CASSLTVNTEAFF
TRBJ2-2 | 16 | TRBV27 | CASSLSGQGPHVVLFF
TRBJ1-5 | 15 | TRBV4-2 | CASSQGAGADQPQHF
TRBJ2-1 | 15 | TRBV7-9 | CASSAGAGVYNEQFF
TRBJ2-1 | 16 | TRBV9 | CASTAGLAGQYNEQFF
TRBJ2-3 | 20 | TRBV2 | CASSVVTQFTRLGVTDTQYF
TRBJ1-1 | 12 | TRBV6-2/TRBV6-3 | CASSQFGRAAFF
TRBJ1-1 | 11 | TRBV30 | CAWSSLRGAFF
TRBJ1-2 | 19 | TRBV6-2/TRBV6-3 | CASSLSPPGLLGANYGYTF
TRBJ2-2 | 12 | TRBV19 | CASSTGFGELFF
TRBJ1-3 | 16 | TRBV7-9 | CASSLHSGGLGNTIYF